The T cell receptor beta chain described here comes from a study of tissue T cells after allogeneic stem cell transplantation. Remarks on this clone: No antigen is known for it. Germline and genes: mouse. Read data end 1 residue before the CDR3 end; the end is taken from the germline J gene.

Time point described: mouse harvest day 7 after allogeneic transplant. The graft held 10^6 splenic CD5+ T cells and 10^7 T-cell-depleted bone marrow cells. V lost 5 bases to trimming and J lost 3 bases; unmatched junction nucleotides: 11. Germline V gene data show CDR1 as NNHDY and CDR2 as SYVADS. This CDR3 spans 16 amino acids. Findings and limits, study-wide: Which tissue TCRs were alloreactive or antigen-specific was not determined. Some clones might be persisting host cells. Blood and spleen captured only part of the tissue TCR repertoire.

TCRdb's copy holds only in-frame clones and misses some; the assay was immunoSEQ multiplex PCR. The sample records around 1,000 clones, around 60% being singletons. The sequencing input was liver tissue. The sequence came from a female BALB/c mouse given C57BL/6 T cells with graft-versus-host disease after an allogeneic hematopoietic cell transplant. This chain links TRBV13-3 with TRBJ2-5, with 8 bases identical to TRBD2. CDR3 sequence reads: CASSSLGGAGQDTQYF. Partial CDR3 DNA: TGTGCCAGCAGCAGTCTGGGGGGCGCGGGGCAAGACACCCAGTAC.